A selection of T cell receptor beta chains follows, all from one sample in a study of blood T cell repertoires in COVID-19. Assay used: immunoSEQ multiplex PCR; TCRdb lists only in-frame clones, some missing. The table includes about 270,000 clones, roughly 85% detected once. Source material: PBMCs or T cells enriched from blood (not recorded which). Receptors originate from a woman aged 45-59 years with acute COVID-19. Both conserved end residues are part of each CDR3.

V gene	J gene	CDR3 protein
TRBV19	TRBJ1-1	CASSTLGTRTEAFF
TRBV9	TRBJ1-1	CASSAPDRDRRTEAFF
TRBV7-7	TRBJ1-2	CASSLHTGAADYGYTF
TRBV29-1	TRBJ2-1	CSVDLGGNYNEQFF
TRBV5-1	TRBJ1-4	CASSFSTNEKLFF
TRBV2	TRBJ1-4	CASSADRGPRDEKLFF
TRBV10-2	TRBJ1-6	CASSEASGGNSPLHF
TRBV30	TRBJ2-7	CAWSVRLASSYEQYF
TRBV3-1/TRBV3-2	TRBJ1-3	CASSLSVINSGNTIYF
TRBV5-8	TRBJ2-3	CASSLAQGGADTQYF
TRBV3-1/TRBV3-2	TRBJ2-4	CASSQEGRGIQYF
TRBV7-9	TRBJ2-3	CASSPRLTSGGTDTQYF
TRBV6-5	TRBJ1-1	CASTTGYDTEAFF
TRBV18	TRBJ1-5	CASSPQFDRGQPQHF
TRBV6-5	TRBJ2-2	CASSQGVGNTGELFF
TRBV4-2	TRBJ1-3	CASSRTDSVSGNTIYF
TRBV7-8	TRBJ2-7	CASSLVRVYEQYF
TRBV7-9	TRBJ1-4	CASSTGEPNEKLFF
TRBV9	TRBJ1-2	CASSVPGKNYGYTF
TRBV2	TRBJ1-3	CASSPREPSSGNTIYF
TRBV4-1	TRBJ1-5	CASSQVWTDSNQPQHF
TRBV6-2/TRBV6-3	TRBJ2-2	CASSYERGGLRTGELFF
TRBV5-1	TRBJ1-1	CASSQGAGNTEAFF
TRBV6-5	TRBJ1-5	CASSYIGDNQPQHF
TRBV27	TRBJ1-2	CASRSTGISGYTF